This TCR beta chain is from a study of blood T cell repertoires in COVID-19. On the study more broadly: PBMCs, B-cell-depleted T cells, or T cells provided the cDNA or gDNA that made up the material.

This CDR3 has 13 amino acids. Germline values: CDR1 WNHNN, CDR2 SYGVQD (reference sequence). With 5 bases removed from V and 2 bases from J, the gap between germline ends came to 7 bases. Sequenced by immunoSEQ multiplex PCR; TCRdb stores in-frame clones only, minus some. The table records hundreds of thousands of clones, around 84% of them present only once. Participants were aged about 18 to 95 years, lived in roughly 25 US areas, and enrolled virtually. This clonotype originated in a man aged 18 to 30 who had recovered from COVID-19. The chain carries TRBV10-1 and TRBJ1-5; D not certain. What was sequenced was PBMCs or T cells enriched from blood (not recorded which). The CDR3 coding sequence is TGCGCCAGCAGTTATTCAGGCAATCAGCCCCAGCATTTT. Translation: CASSYSGNQPQHF.